This T cell receptor (beta chain) was obtained from a study of cytomegalovirus exposure and HLA in healthy donors. Overall study findings and caveats: Per published reports, the classifier diagnosed cytomegalovirus status with high specificity and sensitivity.

Sequenced by immunoSEQ multiplex PCR; TCRdb stores in-frame clones only, minus some. This table holds about 73,000 clones, 85% to 95% found once. In the case of this clone: As yet, its antigen is unknown.

The sequence was collected from a man between 18 and 35 years old in good health and CMV-seronegative. Sequenced material: PBMCs.

DNA of the CDR3: TGTGCCAGCAGTGAAGTCCGGGGTTTCACTGGAAACACCATATATTTT. This codes for CASSEVRGFTGNTIYF. This chain uses TRBV6-1 with TRBJ1-3; D gene uncertain. The CDR3 spans 16 residues. Germline V gene data show CDR1 as MNHNS and CDR2 as SASEGT. Trimming took 1 base from V and 2 from J, leaving 12 bases between them.